Sequencing of this TCR beta chain was carried out in a study of long-term antiretroviral therapy in people with HIV. Study summary: The 2015 immediate-ART recommendation was preceded by the earliest samples by about a decade.

The immunoSEQ assay was v3.0, run at survey level. TCRdb's table, derived via immunoSEQ multiplex PCR, lists solely in-frame clones and lacks some. The repertoire consists of roughly 15,000 clones, with approximately 90% occurring once and the leading ten covering 9.5% to 15%. Donors needed at least one pre-ART PBMC sample plus at least two post-ART samples. All participants with HIV were treated in the United States. The trim removed 5 bases at V and 8 bases at J, leaving 5 bases unmatched. The germline CDR1 and CDR2 sequences are MDHEN and SYDVKM. This CDR3 is 15 amino acids long. This clone came up a few times. What it recognizes is unknown. Study results and caveats: Participants lacked recorded data on ART adherence, viral resistance or therapy changes.

The TCR comes from a man in his forties or fifties with HIV. The sample in question was unsorted PBMCs, obtained 6.9 years after starting antiretroviral therapy. V gene TRBV28 combines with J gene TRBJ2-1, with TRBD2 matching over 14 bases. The CDR3 DNA is TGTGCCAGCAGTCCGAGACTAGCGGGAGGGGATGAGCAGTTCTTC. This sequence encodes CASSPRLAGGDEQFF.